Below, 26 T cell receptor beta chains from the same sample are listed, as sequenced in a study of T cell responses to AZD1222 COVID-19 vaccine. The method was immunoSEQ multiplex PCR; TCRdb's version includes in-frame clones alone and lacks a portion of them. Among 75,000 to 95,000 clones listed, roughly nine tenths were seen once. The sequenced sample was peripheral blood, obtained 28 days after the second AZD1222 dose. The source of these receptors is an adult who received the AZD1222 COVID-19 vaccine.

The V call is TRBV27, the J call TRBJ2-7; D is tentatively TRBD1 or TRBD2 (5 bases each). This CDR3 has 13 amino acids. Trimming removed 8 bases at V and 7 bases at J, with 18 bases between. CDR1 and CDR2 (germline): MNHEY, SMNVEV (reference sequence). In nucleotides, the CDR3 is TGTGCCAGCGGCCCCGGGACCCTCTATGAGCAGTACTTC. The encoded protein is CASGPGTLYEQYF.

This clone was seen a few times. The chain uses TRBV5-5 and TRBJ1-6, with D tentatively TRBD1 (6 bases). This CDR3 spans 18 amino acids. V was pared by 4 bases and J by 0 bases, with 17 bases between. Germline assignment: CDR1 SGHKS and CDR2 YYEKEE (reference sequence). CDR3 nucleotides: TGTGCCAGCAGCCTACTAGTAACAGGGAGCTCCTATAATTCACCCCTCCACTTT. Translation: CASSLLVTGSSYNSPLHF. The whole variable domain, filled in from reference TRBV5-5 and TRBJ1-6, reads DAGVTQSPTHLIKTRGQQVTLRCSPISGHKSVSWYQQVLGQGPQFIFQYYEKEERGRGNFPDRFSARQFPNYSSELNVNALLLGDSALYLCASSLLVTGSSYNSPLHFGNGTRLTVT.

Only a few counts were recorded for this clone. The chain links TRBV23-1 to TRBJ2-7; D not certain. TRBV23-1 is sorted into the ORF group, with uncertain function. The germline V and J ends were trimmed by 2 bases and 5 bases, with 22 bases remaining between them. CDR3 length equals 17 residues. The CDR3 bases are TGCGCCAGCAGTCAACAACCTTCATCGGTCCTAACCCACGAGCAGTACGTC. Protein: CASSQQPSSVLTHEQYV.

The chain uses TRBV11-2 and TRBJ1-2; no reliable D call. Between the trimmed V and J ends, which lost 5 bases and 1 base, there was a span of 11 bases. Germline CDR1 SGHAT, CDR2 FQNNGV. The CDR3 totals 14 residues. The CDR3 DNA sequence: TGTGCCAGCAGCCGTCTGGCCAGTAACTATGGCTACACCTTC. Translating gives CASSRLASNYGYTF.

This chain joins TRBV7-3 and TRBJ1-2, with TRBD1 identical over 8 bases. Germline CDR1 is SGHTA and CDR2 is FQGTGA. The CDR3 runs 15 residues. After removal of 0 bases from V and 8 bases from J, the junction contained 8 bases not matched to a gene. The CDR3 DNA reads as TGTGCCAGCAGCTTAACGCAGGGGGCGGTTCTGGGCTACACCTTC. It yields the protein CASSLTQGAVLGYTF.

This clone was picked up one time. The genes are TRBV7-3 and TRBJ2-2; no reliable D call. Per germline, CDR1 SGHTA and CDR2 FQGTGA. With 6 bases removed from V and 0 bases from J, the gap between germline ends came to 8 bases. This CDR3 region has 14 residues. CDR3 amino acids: CASRPDTNTGELFF. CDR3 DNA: TGTGCCAGCAGACCCGATACGAACACCGGGGAGCTGTTTTTT. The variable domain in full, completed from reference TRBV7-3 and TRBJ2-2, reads GAGVSQTPSNKVTEKGKYVELRCDPISGHTALYWYRQSLGQGPEFLIYFQGTGAADDSGLPNDRFFAVRPEGSVSTLKIQRTERGDSAVYLCASRPDTNTGELFFGEGSRLTVL.

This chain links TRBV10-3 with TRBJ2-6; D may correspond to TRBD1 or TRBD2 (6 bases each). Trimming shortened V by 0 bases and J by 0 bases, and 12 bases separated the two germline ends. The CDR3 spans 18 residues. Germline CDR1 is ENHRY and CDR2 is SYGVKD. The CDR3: CAISESGGRISGANVLTF. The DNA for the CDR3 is TGTGCCATCAGTGAGTCTGGGGGGCGGATCTCTGGGGCCAACGTCCTGACTTTC.

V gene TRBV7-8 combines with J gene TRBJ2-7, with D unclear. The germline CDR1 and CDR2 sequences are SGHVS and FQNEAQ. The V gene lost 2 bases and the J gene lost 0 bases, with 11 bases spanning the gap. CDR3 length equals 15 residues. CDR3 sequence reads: CASSLNQGPSYEQYV. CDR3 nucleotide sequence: TGTGCCAGCAGCTTAAATCAAGGGCCCTCCTACGAGCAGTACGTC.

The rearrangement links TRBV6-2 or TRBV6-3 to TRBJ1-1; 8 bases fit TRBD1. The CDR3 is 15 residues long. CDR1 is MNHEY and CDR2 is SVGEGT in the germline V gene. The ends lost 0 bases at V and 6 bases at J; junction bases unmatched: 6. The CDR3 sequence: CASSYSGQVVSEAFF. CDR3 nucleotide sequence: TGTGCCAGCAGTTACTCGGGACAGGTTGTCTCTGAAGCTTTCTTT.

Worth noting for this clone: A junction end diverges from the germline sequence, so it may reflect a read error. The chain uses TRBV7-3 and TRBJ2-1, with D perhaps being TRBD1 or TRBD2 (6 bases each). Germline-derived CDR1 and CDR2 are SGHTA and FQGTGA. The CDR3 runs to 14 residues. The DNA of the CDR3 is TGTGCCAGCAGTTTAACGGGGGCGCGCAATGAGCAGTTCTTC. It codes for CASSLTGARNEQFF.

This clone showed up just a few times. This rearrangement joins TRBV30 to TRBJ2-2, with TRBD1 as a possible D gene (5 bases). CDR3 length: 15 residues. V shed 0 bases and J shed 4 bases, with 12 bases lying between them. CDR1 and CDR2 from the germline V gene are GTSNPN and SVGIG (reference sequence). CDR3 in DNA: TGTGCCTGGAGTGTAACGGCTAGGGGCACCGGGGAGCTGTTTTTT. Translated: CAWSVTARGTGELFF.

In DNA form, the CDR3 reads TGTGCCAGCAGTGAAGAACTAGCGGGGGGGTATGAGCAGTACGTC. Encoded protein: CASSEELAGGYEQYV. The rearrangement joins TRBV6-1 to TRBJ2-7, with 13 bases aligning to TRBD2. Germline CDR1 is MNHNS and CDR2 is SASEGT. V shed 1 base, J shed 7 bases, and the junction held 4 bases outside the gene matches. The CDR3 has 15 amino acids.

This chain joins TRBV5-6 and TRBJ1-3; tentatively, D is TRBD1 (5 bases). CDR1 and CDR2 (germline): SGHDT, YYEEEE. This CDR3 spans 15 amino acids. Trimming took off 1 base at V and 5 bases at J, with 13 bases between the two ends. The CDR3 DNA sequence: TGTGCCAGCAGCTTGAACACAGGAGCCAGAAACACCATATATTTT. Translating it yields CASSLNTGARNTIYF.

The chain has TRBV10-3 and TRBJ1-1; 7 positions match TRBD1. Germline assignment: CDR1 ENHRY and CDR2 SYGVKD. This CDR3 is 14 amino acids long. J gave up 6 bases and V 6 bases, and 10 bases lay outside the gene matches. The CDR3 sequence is CAIRRDSGFAEAFF. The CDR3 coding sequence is TGTGCCATCAGAAGGGACAGCGGCTTTGCTGAAGCTTTCTTT.

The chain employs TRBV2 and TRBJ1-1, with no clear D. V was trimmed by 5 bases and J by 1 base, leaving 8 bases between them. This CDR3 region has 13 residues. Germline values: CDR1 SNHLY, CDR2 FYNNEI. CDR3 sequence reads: CASSIEGNTEAFF. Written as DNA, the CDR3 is TGTGCCAGCAGTATAGAGGGGAACACTGAAGCTTTCTTT. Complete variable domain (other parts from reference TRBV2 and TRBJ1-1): EPEVTQTPSHQVTQMGQEVILRCVPISNHLYFYWYRQILGQKVEFLVSFYNNEISEKSEIFDDQFSVERPDGSNFTLKIRSTKLEDSAMYFCASSIEGNTEAFFGQGTRLTVV.

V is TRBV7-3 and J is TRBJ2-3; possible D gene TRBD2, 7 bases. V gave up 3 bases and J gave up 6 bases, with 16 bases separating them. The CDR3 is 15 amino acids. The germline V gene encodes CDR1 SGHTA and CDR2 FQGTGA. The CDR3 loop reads CASSFGGGAMDTQYF. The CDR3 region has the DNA TGTGCCAGCAGCTTTGGAGGGGGGGCCATGGATACGCAGTATTTT.

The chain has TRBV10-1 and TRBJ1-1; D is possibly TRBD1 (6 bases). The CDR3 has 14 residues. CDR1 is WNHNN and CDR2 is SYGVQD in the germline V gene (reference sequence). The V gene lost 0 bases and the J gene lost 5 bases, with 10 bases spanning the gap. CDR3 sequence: CASSESRGWTEAFF. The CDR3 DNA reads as TGCGCCAGCAGTGAGTCGAGGGGGTGGACTGAAGCTTTCTTT.

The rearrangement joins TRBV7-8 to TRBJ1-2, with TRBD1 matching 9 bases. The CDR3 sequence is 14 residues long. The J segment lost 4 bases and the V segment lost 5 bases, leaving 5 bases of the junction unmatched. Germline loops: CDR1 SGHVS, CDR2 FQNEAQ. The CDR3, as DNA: TGTGCCAGCAGCCATAGGGACAGGGCCTATGGCTACACCTTC. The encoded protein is CASSHRDRAYGYTF.

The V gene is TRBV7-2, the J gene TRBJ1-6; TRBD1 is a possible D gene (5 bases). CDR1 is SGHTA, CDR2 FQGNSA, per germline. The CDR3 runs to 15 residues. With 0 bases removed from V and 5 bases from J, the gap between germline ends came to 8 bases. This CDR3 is CASSLAGRDNSPLHF. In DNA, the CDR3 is TGTGCCAGCAGCTTAGCGGGCAGGGATAATTCACCCCTCCACTTT.

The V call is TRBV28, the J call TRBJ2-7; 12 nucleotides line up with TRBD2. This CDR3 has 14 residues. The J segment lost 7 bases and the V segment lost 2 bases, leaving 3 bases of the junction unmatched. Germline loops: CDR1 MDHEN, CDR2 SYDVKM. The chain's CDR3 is CASSLLAGGLEQYF. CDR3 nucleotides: TGTGCCAGCAGTTTACTAGCGGGGGGGCTTGAGCAGTACTTC.

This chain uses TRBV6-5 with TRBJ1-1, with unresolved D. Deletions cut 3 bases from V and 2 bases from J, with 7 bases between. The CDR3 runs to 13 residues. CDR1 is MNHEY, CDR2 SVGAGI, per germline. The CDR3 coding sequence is TGTGCCAGCAGTTATCTGGGTAACACTGAAGCTTTCTTT. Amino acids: CASSYLGNTEAFF.

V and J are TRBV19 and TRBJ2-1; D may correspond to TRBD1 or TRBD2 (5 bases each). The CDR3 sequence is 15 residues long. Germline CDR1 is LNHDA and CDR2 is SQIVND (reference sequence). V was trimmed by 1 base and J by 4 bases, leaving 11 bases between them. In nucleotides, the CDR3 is TGTGCCAGTAGTATAGCCAGGGCGGGTTACAATGAGCAGTTCTTC. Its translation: CASSIARAGYNEQFF.

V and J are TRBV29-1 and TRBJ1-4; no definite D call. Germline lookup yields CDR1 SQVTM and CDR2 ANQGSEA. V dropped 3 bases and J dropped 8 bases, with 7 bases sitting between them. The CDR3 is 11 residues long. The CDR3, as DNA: TGCAGCGTTGACTTGGGGGAAAAACTGTTTTTT. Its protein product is CSVDLGEKLFF.

CDR3 protein: CASSLSKGGNTEAFF. CDR3 sequence (DNA): TGTGCCAGCAGCTTATCGAAAGGGGGGAACACTGAAGCTTTCTTT. The chain recombines TRBV7-6 with TRBJ1-1, with a weak D call TRBD1 (6 bases). Germline V gives CDR1 SGHVS, CDR2 FNYEAQ. This CDR3 has 15 residues. Trimming removed 2 bases at V and 1 base at J, with 11 bases between. The variable domain in full, completed from reference TRBV7-6 and TRBJ1-1, reads GAGVSQSPRYKVTKRGQDVALRCDPISGHVSLYWYRQALGQGPEFLTYFNYEAQQDKSGLPNDRFSAERPEGSISTLTIQRTEQRDSAMYRCASSLSKGGNTEAFFGQGTRLTVV.

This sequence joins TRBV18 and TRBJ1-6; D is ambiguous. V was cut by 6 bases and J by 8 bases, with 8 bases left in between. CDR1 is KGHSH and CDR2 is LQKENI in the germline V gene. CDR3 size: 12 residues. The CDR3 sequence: CASSREDSPLHF. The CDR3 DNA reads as TGTGCCAGCTCCCGTGAGGATTCACCCCTCCACTTT. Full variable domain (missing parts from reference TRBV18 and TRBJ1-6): NAGVMQNPRHLVRRRGQEARLRCSPMKGHSHVYWYRQLPEEGLKFMVYLQKENIIDESGMPKERFSAEFPKEGPSILRIQQVVRGDSAAYFCASSREDSPLHFGNGTRLTVT.

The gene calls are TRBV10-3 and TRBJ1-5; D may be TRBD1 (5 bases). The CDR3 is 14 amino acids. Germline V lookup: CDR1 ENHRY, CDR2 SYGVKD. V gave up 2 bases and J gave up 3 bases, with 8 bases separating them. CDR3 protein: CAISEAGTNQPQHF. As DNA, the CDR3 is TGTGCCATCAGTGAGGCAGGGACCAATCAGCCCCAGCATTTT.